A single sample gave rise to the 32 T cell receptor beta chains below, sequenced in a study of blood T cell repertoires in COVID-19. Clones were sequenced by immunoSEQ multiplex PCR, and TCRdb holds only the in-frame ones, with some missing. The repertoire holds approximately 240,000 clones, with around 90% as singletons. Specimen: PBMCs or T cells enriched from blood (not recorded which). The receptors were sampled from a young woman who had recovered from COVID-19.

The rearrangement joins TRBV7-3 to TRBJ2-1; D is unresolved. CDR3 length: 15 residues. V lost 5 bases and J 2 bases, leaving 13 bases between the germline ends. Germline CDR1 SGHTA, CDR2 FQGTGA. CDR3 in DNA: TGTGCCAGCAGCCCGACGCGGTTAGCCTACAATGAGCAGTTCTTC. Amino acid sequence: CASSPTRLAYNEQFF.

The chain combines TRBV14 with TRBJ2-1; 7 bases are shared with TRBD1. Germline CDR1 SGHDN, CDR2 FVKESK. This CDR3 has 13 residues. Trimming took 4 bases from V and 7 from J; bases not matched to a gene: 4. The CDR3 loop is CASSPGQRNEQFF. DNA of the CDR3: TGTGCCAGCAGCCCGGGACAGCGGAATGAGCAGTTCTTC.

This clone was detected a few times. J is TRBJ2-1 and V is TRBV13; 15 positions agree with TRBD2. Germline V gene lookup returns CDR1 PRHDT and CDR2 FYEKMQ (reference sequence). CDR3 length: 18 amino acids. Unmatched junction bases numbered 8, after V lost 5 bases and J lost 3 bases. The DNA of the CDR3 is TGTGCCAGCAGCCCCGGGACTAGCGGGGGGAGCAGCTACAATGAGCAGTTCTTC. Its translation: CASSPGTSGGSSYNEQFF.

The CDR3 nucleotides read TGTGCCAGCAGCTTAGTGGGCAAAGGAAACACCATATATTTT. Its translation: CASSLVGKGNTIYF. V is TRBV7-2 and J is TRBJ1-3; D is ambiguous. The CDR3 extends over 14 amino acids. CDR1 is SGHTA, CDR2 FQGNSA, per germline. Trimming took 1 base from V and 4 from J, leaving 8 bases between them.

The chain joins TRBV5-4 to TRBJ1-2, with D tentatively TRBD1 (6 bases). V lost 6 bases and J 6 bases, leaving 9 bases between the germline ends. There are 11 residues in the CDR3. Germline values: CDR1 SGHNT, CDR2 YYREEE (reference sequence). The CDR3 protein is CASTPGDGYTF. The CDR3 DNA follows: TGTGCCAGCACCCCAGGGGATGGCTACACCTTC.

The gene calls are TRBV7-9 and TRBJ1-2; weak D call: TRBD1 (5 bases). V lost 3 bases and J lost 8, with 13 bases in between. This CDR3 is built from 13 residues. Germline assignment: CDR1 SEHNR and CDR2 FQNEAQ (reference sequence). This CDR3 is CASSLPGLGGYTF. CDR3 sequence (DNA): TGTGCCAGCAGCTTGCCGGGACTGGGGGGCTACACCTTC.

This rearrangement joins TRBV4-1 to TRBJ1-2, with D tentatively TRBD1 (5 bases). CDR3 length: 14 residues. Germline lookup yields CDR1 MGHRA and CDR2 YSYEKL. Trimming removed 0 bases from V and 4 bases from J, with 9 bases in between. This CDR3 reads CASSQDGGPYGYTF. The CDR3 region has the DNA TGCGCCAGCAGCCAAGACGGGGGACCCTATGGCTACACCTTC.

The rearrangement joins TRBV7-2 to TRBJ1-2, with D unresolved. V was clipped by 7 bases and J by 5 bases, with 20 bases between them. The germline gives CDR1 SGHTA, CDR2 FQGNSA. This CDR3 has 15 amino acids. The CDR3 DNA follows: TGTGCCAGCACCTCGACGGGTGGTATCCTTTATGGCTACACCTTC. Translation: CASTSTGGILYGYTF.

This clone was seen a few times. V usage is TRBV18 and J usage is TRBJ1-4; D is unclear. In germline, CDR1 is KGHSH, CDR2 LQKENI. V lost 3 bases and J lost 0, with 11 bases in between. The CDR3 is made up of 16 amino acids. CDR3 DNA sequence: TGTGCCAGCTCACCCCTCACTTACGCAACTAATGAAAAACTGTTTTTT. This encodes CASSPLTYATNEKLFF.

The V and J genes are TRBV20-1 and TRBJ2-1; 10 bases match TRBD2. Germline lookup yields CDR1 DFQATT and CDR2 SNEGSKA (reference sequence). Germline trimming cut 3 bases from V and 1 base from J; bases unmatched to any gene: 9. The CDR3 is 17 residues long. The chain's CDR3 is CSASMLAGEGSYNEQFF. The CDR3 DNA reads TGCAGTGCTAGTATGCTAGCGGGGGAGGGATCCTACAATGAGCAGTTCTTC.

J is TRBJ1-1 and V is TRBV10-3; 7 positions agree with TRBD1. V lost 3 bases and J lost 6; bases outside the gene matches: 4. The CDR3 loop spans 13 amino acids. The germline V gene encodes CDR1 ENHRY and CDR2 SYGVKD. As DNA, the CDR3 is TGTGCCATCAGTGAAGACAGGGTCGCTGAAGCTTTCTTT. Its protein is CAISEDRVAEAFF.

V is TRBV7-6 and J is TRBJ1-2; 7 bases align to TRBD1. Germline-derived CDR1 and CDR2 are SGHVS and FNYEAQ. The CDR3 runs to 14 residues. The V gene end was trimmed by 5 bases and the J gene end by 2 bases; junction bases not matched to a gene: 5. Here the CDR3 reads CASSPPQGNYGYTF. For the CDR3, the DNA is TGTGCCAGCAGCCCTCCACAGGGGAACTATGGCTACACCTTC.

The count of this clone is one. This chain joins TRBV7-6 and TRBJ1-1; the D is unclear. The CDR3 runs 15 residues. The germline V and J ends were trimmed by 6 bases and 6 bases, with 20 bases remaining between them. In germline, CDR1 is SGHVS, CDR2 FNYEAQ. CDR3 sequence: CASSTSESLRAEAFF. The CDR3 coding sequence is TGTGCCAGCAGTACATCGGAGAGCCTACGGGCTGAAGCTTTCTTT.

The chain links TRBV6-5 to TRBJ2-7; 7 bases align to TRBD2. CDR1 and CDR2 (germline): MNHEY, SVGAGI. J was trimmed by 7 bases and V by 10 bases; bases with no gene match: 10. The CDR3 is 12 residues long. The CDR3 DNA reads as TGTGCCACCCAAGGCGGGACTACAGAGCAGTACTTC. This gives the protein CATQGGTTEQYF.

The chain joins TRBV2 to TRBJ2-7; 13 nucleotides line up with TRBD2. The CDR3 has 20 amino acids. Trimming cost V 3 bases and J 0 bases; bases outside gene matches: 14. CDR1 is SNHLY, CDR2 FYNNEI, per germline. The CDR3 reads CASSDPGWGLAGSSSYEQYF. CDR3 DNA sequence: TGTGCCAGCAGTGACCCCGGGTGGGGACTAGCGGGATCAAGCTCCTACGAGCAGTACTTC.

This clone was counted a single time. The chain links TRBV12-3 or TRBV12-4 to TRBJ1-2, with TRBD1 matching over 7 bases. This CDR3 comprises 13 residues. The V and J ends lost 6 bases and 4 bases, in that order; junction bases with no gene match: 5. The CDR3, as DNA: TGTGCCAGCAGACGGACAGGCCCCTATGGCTACACCTTC. Its protein is CASRRTGPYGYTF.

This clone occurred once. The rearrangement joins TRBV9 to TRBJ1-1; D possibly corresponds to TRBD1 (5 bases). The ends were cut back, 0 bases at V and 0 bases at J, with 9 bases in the middle. This CDR3 is 15 amino acids long. The germline gives CDR1 SGDLS, CDR2 YYNGEE. CDR3: CASSVAPGLNTEAFF. CDR3 nucleotides: TGTGCCAGCAGCGTAGCCCCAGGGTTGAACACTGAAGCTTTCTTT.

CDR3 sequence: CASSPTVAGAEQYF. CDR3 in DNA: TGTGCCAGCAGCCCCACGGTCGCGGGTGCCGAGCAGTACTTC. The rearrangement uses TRBV9 and TRBJ2-7; D is possibly TRBD2 (5 bases). Trimming took 4 bases from V and 6 from J, leaving 17 bases between them. CDR3 length: 14 residues. Germline CDR1 and CDR2: SGDLS and YYNGEE.

The chain has TRBV28 and TRBJ2-1; a weak D match, TRBD2 (5 bases). The CDR3 is 11 amino acids. Trimming left V 7 bases short and J 10 bases short, with 11 bases between. Germline CDR1 and CDR2: MDHEN and SYDVKM. CDR3 in DNA: TGTGCCAGCATCGGGTGGAGGGAGCAGTTCTTC. This codes for CASIGWREQFF.

The rearrangement joins TRBV14 to TRBJ1-2; D is unresolved. This CDR3 is built from 14 residues. V lost 1 base and J 4 bases, leaving 10 bases between the germline ends. CDR1 and CDR2 from the germline V gene are SGHDN and FVKESK. In DNA form, the CDR3 reads TGTGCCAGCAGCCAAGTCGGAGCTCCCTATGGCTACACCTTC. Protein product: CASSQVGAPYGYTF.

The V call is TRBV6-5, the J call TRBJ1-1; D is perhaps TRBD1 (6 bases). V was pared by 2 bases and J by 2 bases, with 9 bases between. The length of the CDR3 is 14 residues. Germline CDR1 is MNHEY and CDR2 is SVGAGI. CDR3 in amino acids: CASSYPDSNTEAFF. DNA of the CDR3: TGTGCCAGCAGTTACCCGGACAGTAACACTGAAGCTTTCTTT.

The V and J genes are TRBV3-1 (or the pseudogene TRBV3-2) and TRBJ1-1; no clear D gene. The CDR3 runs to 12 residues. The germline V gene has CDR1 LGHDT and CDR2 YNNKEL (reference sequence). The germline V and J ends were trimmed by 1 base and 6 bases, with 6 bases remaining between them. In nucleotides, the CDR3 is TGTGCCAGCAGCCAAGGACAAGCTGAAGCTTTCTTT. Translating gives CASSQGQAEAFF.

This sequence joins TRBV18 and TRBJ2-7; D is perhaps TRBD1 (6 bases). The germline V gene encodes CDR1 KGHSH and CDR2 LQKENI. The CDR3 has 12 residues. V lost 3 bases to trimming and J lost 6 bases, with 9 bases between them. As DNA, the CDR3 is TGTGCCAGCTCACCCACAGGGTTCGAGCAGTACTTC. Residues: CASSPTGFEQYF.

This chain links TRBV28 with TRBJ1-5; D perhaps matches TRBD1 (5 bases). Germline assignment: CDR1 MDHEN and CDR2 SYDVKM. This CDR3 spans 14 amino acids. The DNA for the CDR3 is TGTGTGTGTGGGGGGAGGTTGAGCAATCAGCCCCAGCATTTT. It translates to CVCGGRLSNQPQHF. Full variable domain (missing parts from reference TRBV28 and TRBJ1-5): DVKVTQSSRYLVKRTGEKVFLECVQDMDHENMFWYRQDPGLGLRLIYFSYDVKMKEKGDIPEGYSVSREKKERFSLILESASTNQTSMYLCVCGGRLSNQPQHFGDGTRLSIL.

The gene calls are TRBV10-3 and TRBJ2-3; perhaps TRBD2 as D (5 bases). This CDR3 has 13 amino acids. The germline CDR1 and CDR2 sequences are ENHRY and SYGVKD. V was cut by 6 bases and J by 4 bases, with 11 bases left in between. The CDR3, as DNA: TGTGCCATCAGGAACCCGGACTCAGATACGCAGTATTTT. Translating it yields CAIRNPDSDTQYF.

The chain combines TRBV28 with TRBJ1-6; no firm D call. The CDR3 length is 14 residues. Germline CDR1 MDHEN, CDR2 SYDVKM. Trimming cost V 2 bases and J 5 bases, with 7 bases left between them. In DNA, the CDR3 is TGTGCCAGCAGTTTAAATCTCGATAATTCACCCCTCCACTTT. Amino acid sequence: CASSLNLDNSPLHF.

This chain uses TRBV28 with TRBJ1-2; 10 nucleotides agree with TRBD1. The germline V gene has CDR1 MDHEN and CDR2 SYDVKM. The CDR3 runs 13 residues. The V gene end was trimmed by 10 bases and the J gene end by 3 bases; junction bases not matched to a gene: 5. CDR3 in amino acids: CAIDRGRYYGYTF. For the CDR3, the DNA is TGTGCCATCGACAGGGGGCGCTACTATGGCTACACCTTC.

The chain uses TRBV6-6 and TRBJ2-7, with 11 bases identical to TRBD2. Germline V lookup: CDR1 MNHNY, CDR2 SVGAGI (reference sequence). The V gene end was trimmed by 6 bases and the J gene end by 1 base; junction bases not matched to a gene: 5. The CDR3 is made up of 15 amino acids. CDR3 coding DNA: TGTGCCAGCAGGGCTACTAGCGGGAGTTCCTACGAGCAGTACTTC. Protein product: CASRATSGSSYEQYF.

The gene calls are TRBV28 and TRBJ2-1, with 8 nucleotides matching TRBD2. The CDR3 is made up of 14 amino acids. Germline CDR1 MDHEN, CDR2 SYDVKM. V gave up 5 bases and J gave up 7 bases; unmatched junction bases: 7. CDR3 loop: CASSPPAGDNEQFF. The CDR3 DNA sequence: TGTGCCAGCAGTCCCCCAGCGGGAGATAATGAGCAGTTCTTC.

This chain connects TRBV10-1 to TRBJ1-4; D unclear. This CDR3 has 13 residues. The germline V and J ends were trimmed by 6 bases and 5 bases, with 10 bases remaining between them. Germline loops: CDR1 WNHNN, CDR2 SYGVQD (reference sequence). The CDR3: CASRKLENEKLFF. The CDR3 DNA reads TGCGCCAGCAGAAAACTTGAGAATGAAAAACTGTTTTTT.

The chain employs TRBV12-3 or TRBV12-4 and TRBJ2-7; unclear D gene. With 1 base removed from V and 9 bases from J, the gap between germline ends came to 10 bases. CDR3 length: 12 residues. The CDR3, as DNA: TGTGCCAGCAGTTTAGGGTCGGTTAGGCAGTACTTC. This sequence encodes CASSLGSVRQYF.

The chain recombines TRBV19 with TRBJ1-2; no clear D gene. There are 12 residues in the CDR3. Trimming took 2 bases from V and 4 from J, leaving 5 bases between them. The germline V gene has CDR1 LNHDA and CDR2 SQIVND (reference sequence). CDR3 region: CASSITSYGYTF. The CDR3 DNA is TGTGCCAGTAGTATAACCAGCTATGGCTACACCTTC.